The clone carrying this TCR beta chain was counted many times. Its antigen is unknown. Template switching (which added a universal primer site) was used, and cDNA carried unique molecular identifiers. TCRdb re-derived calls from the 5' RACE reads in MiXCR, one entry per CDR3 protein. The table records 310,000 or so distinct CDR3 sequences, roughly 9% of them present only once. The length of the CDR3 is 14 residues. Germline V gene sequence: CDR1 DFQATT, CDR2 SNEGSKA (reference sequence). Trimming removed 6 bases from V and 5 bases from J, with 17 bases in between. This record comes from a study of identical twins. General study points: Monozygotic twins shared more out-of-frame TCR alpha than recombination models predicted. Findings came from cross-sectional statistics, without long-term follow-up of donors.

These records were also assigned to another study, of yellow fever vaccine responses in identical twins.

This rearrangement joins TRBV20-1 to TRBJ2-1; D is unclear. This receptor was obtained from a woman aged 18-29 years in good health. Specimen: CD8+ T cells sorted from blood. The CDR3 nucleotides are TGCAGTGCCCCAAGGGTGTTCCGGGACAATGAGCAGTTCTTC. This translates into CSAPRVFRDNEQFF.